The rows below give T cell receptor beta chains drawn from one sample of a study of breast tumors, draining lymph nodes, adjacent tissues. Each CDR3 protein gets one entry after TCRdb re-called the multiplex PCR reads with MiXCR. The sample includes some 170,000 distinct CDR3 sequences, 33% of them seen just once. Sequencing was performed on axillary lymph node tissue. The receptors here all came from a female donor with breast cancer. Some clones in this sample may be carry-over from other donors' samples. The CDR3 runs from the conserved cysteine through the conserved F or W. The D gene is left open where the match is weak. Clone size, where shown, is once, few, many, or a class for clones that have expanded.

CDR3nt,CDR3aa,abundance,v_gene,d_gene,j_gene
TGTGCCACCAGCAGGGGGGGTGTAACAGGGGTTGGCGAGCAGTACTTC,CATSRGGVTGVGEQYF,.,TRBV15,.,TRBJ2-7
TGTGCCAGCTCACCAAACCCGGGACAGGGGGGCGACACTGAAGCTTTCTTT,CASSPNPGQGGDTEAFF,.,TRBV18,TRBD1,TRBJ1-1
TGCGCCAGCAGCTCAGACCCCTCCCGAGGCGGGAGAACCGGGGAGCTGTTTTTT,CASSSDPSRGGRTGELFF,.,TRBV5-1,TRBD2,TRBJ2-2
TGTGCCAGCAGTTCGTACAGGACAGGAGGACAGCCCCAGCATTTT,CASSSYRTGGQPQHF,many,TRBV6-2/TRBV6-3,TRBD1,TRBJ1-5
TGTGCCAGCAGTGCCTACCAGGGGCCCAACTATGGCTACACCTTC,CASSAYQGPNYGYTF,.,TRBV25-1,.,TRBJ1-2
TGTGCCAGCAGCCCCCCCGGGGGGTGGAATGAGCAGTTCTTC,CASSPPGGWNEQFF,many,TRBV9,TRBD2,TRBJ2-1
TGTGCCAGCAGCAAGGACACCCTCCACACCATATATTTT,CASSKDTLHTIYF,many,TRBV7-9,.,TRBJ1-3
TGTGCCAGCAGCCCTTCTTGGGGGCCCACAGATACGCAGTATTTT,CASSPSWGPTDTQYF,many,TRBV7-3,.,TRBJ2-3
TGTGCCAGCAGCTTAGCGTGGGCGGGAGTTAATGAGCAGTTCTTC,CASSLAWAGVNEQFF,many,TRBV7-2,TRBD2,TRBJ2-1
TGCGCCAGCAGCCAAGTTTTCCCGGGAGGCTACACCTTC,CASSQVFPGGYTF,many,TRBV4-1,.,TRBJ1-2
TGCGCCAGCAGCTCCCCGGGACAGGGACCGGGCGGCTACACCTTC,CASSSPGQGPGGYTF,.,TRBV5-1,TRBD1,TRBJ1-2
TGTGCCAGCGGCCGGGTTGGCGGAACGAACACCGGGGAGCCGTTTTTT,CASGRVGGTNTGEPFF,.,TRBV7-2,.,TRBJ2-2
TGTGCCAGCAGTCCGGGACAACGGAATGAAAAACTGTTTTTT,CASSPGQRNEKLFF,.,TRBV12-3/TRBV12-4,.,TRBJ1-4